The 7 T cell receptor beta chains listed next were all sequenced from one sample in a study of T cells in Graves' hyperthyroidism and ophthalmopathy. The CDR3 regions of TCR beta were amplified from RNA transcripts. RT-PCR in the first round (using the HTBI primer set) targeted the TCR CDR3. TCRdb independently ran MiXCR on the multiplex PCR reads; one entry per CDR3 protein. The sample records 380,000 or so distinct CDR3 sequences, approximately 12% being singletons. The sample comprised blood. These receptors were collected from a young man with Graves' hyperthyroidism that later progressed to Graves' ophthalmopathy.

The genes are TRBV5-1 and TRBJ2-3; 7 nucleotides line up with TRBD2. Germline V lookup: CDR1 SGHRS, CDR2 YFSETQ. The CDR3 length is 15 residues. The ends lost 1 base at V and 4 bases at J; junction bases unmatched: 6. Here the CDR3 reads CASSLTGRGADTQYF. The CDR3 nucleotides are TGCGCCAGCAGCTTGACGGGGAGGGGCGCAGATACGCAGTATTTT.

This clonotype was picked up a small number of times. The chain employs TRBV13 and TRBJ1-1; D might be TRBD1 (6 bases). Trimming cost V 5 bases and J 4 bases, with 17 bases left between them. The CDR3 runs 15 residues. Germline loops: CDR1 PRHDT, CDR2 FYEKMQ (reference sequence). CDR3 sequence reads: CASSPSCEGGTEAFF. As DNA, the CDR3 is TGTGCCAGCAGCCCCAGTTGTGAGGGGGGCACTGAAGCTTTCTTT.

This clonotype was observed a handful of times. The chain joins TRBV29-1 to TRBJ1-2, with D possibly matching TRBD1 (5 bases). This CDR3 has 12 residues. Germline lookup yields CDR1 SQVTM and CDR2 ANQGSEA. The V end lost 5 bases, the J end lost 8 bases, and 15 bases lay between the germline ends. DNA for the CDR3: TGCAGCGTTCAAAGGGCAGGGCGAGGCTACACCTTC. This codes for CSVQRAGRGYTF.

This clonotype was recorded a few times. The chain carries TRBV10-3 and TRBJ1-1, with 7 bases aligning to TRBD1. V trimming: 11 bases; J trimming: 2 bases; junction bases outside the gene matches: 11. The germline CDR1 and CDR2 sequences are ENHRY and SYGVKD. This CDR3 is 14 amino acids long. CDR3: CAAGTTGQNTEAFF. The CDR3 DNA reads as TGTGCCGCGGGGACGACAGGGCAAAACACTGAAGCTTTCTTT.

In its sample, this clonotype was seen many times. The CDR3 is CASSSGESSTEAFF. The CDR3 DNA sequence: TGTGCCAGCAGCTCAGGGGAGAGTAGTACTGAAGCTTTCTTT. This rearrangement joins TRBV11-2 to TRBJ1-1, with a weak D call TRBD1 (6 bases). V was pared by 4 bases and J by 5 bases, with 14 bases between. There are 14 residues in the CDR3. Germline loops: CDR1 SGHAT, CDR2 FQNNGV. Filled out from reference TRBV11-2 and TRBJ1-1, the complete variable domain reads EAGVAQSPRYKIIEKRQSVAFWCNPISGHATLYWYQQILGQGPKLLIQFQNNGVVDDSQLPKDRFSAERLKGVDSTLKIQPAKLEDSAVYLCASSSGESSTEAFFGQGTRLTVV.

This clonotype has ten or more counts. The chain employs TRBV20-1 and TRBJ1-1; D gene unclear. The CDR3 has 11 amino acids. V shed 6 bases and J shed 5 bases, with 10 bases lying between them. Germline V gives CDR1 DFQATT, CDR2 SNEGSKA (reference sequence). The CDR3 nucleotides are TGCAGTGCATGGGTAGAAACTGAAGCTTTCTTT. It translates to CSAWVETEAFF.

This clonotype was seen at least ten times. The chain carries TRBV3-1 and TRBJ1-1, with 7 nucleotides matching TRBD1. The CDR3 loop spans 14 amino acids. Germline loops: CDR1 LGHDT, CDR2 YNNKEL (reference sequence). Losses at the gene ends were 4 bases for V and 3 bases for J; bases not matched to a gene: 5. CDR3 in amino acids: CASSPRDSYTEAFF. The CDR3 nucleotides are TGTGCCAGCAGCCCCCGGGACAGCTACACTGAAGCTTTCTTT. Variable domain in full (rest from reference TRBV3-1 and TRBJ1-1): DTAVSQTPKYLVTQMGNDKSIKCEQNLGHDTMYWYKQDSKKFLKIMFSYNNKELIINETVPNRFSPKSPDKAHLNLHINSLELGDSAVYFCASSPRDSYTEAFFGQGTRLTVV.